This passage covers 30 T cell receptor beta chains from one sample sequenced in a study of T-cell memory formation after mild COVID-19. TCRdb fed the 5' RACE reads into MiXCR, producing one record per CDR3 protein. This sample carries 150,000 to 200,000 distinct CDR3 sequences, roughly 12% of them seen once, and the ten largest clones take roughly 3.8%. Sequenced input: PBMCs or a T cell subset sorted from them (not recorded which). Every receptor here comes from a man younger than 35 who had mild COVID-19 (a few samples of this study predate the infection). Cell type and time point are not known.

J is TRBJ2-1 and V is TRBV6-2 or TRBV6-3; D uncertain. The CDR3 totals 15 residues. Trimming removed 2 bases at V and 1 base at J, with 9 bases between. CDR1 MNHEY and CDR2 SVGEGT come from the germline V gene. CDR3 in amino acids: CASSYGAESYNEQFF. The CDR3 DNA reads as TGTGCCAGCAGTTACGGCGCAGAATCCTACAATGAGCAGTTCTTC.

This chain links TRBV7-9 with TRBJ1-2; no clear D gene. The V gene's germline CDR1 is SEHNR and CDR2 FQNEAQ (reference sequence). This CDR3 is 14 amino acids long. The V and J ends lost 5 bases and 5 bases respectively, with 15 bases between them. This CDR3 is CASSPSRTDYGYTF. CDR3 DNA: TGTGCCAGCAGCCCAAGTCGGACGGATTATGGCTACACCTTC.

This clonotype came up once. The rearrangement joins TRBV7-2 to TRBJ1-2; maybe TRBD1 (5 bases). In germline, CDR1 is SGHTA, CDR2 FQGNSA. V shed 9 bases and J shed 1 base, with 15 bases lying between them. The CDR3 length is 14 residues. CDR3 sequence: CARNPGHYNYGYTF. The CDR3 nucleotides are TGTGCCAGAAACCCCGGACACTATAACTATGGCTACACCTTC.

This clonotype has only a few counts. The chain uses TRBV11-2 and TRBJ2-1, with TRBD2 identical over 8 bases. The CDR3 is 15 amino acids. Germline trimming cut 5 bases from V and 4 bases from J; bases unmatched to any gene: 7. Germline assignment: CDR1 SGHAT and CDR2 FQNNGV. The CDR3 coding sequence is TGTGCCAGCAGCCCGGCCGGGACTAGGTACAATGAGCAGTTCTTC. This translates into CASSPAGTRYNEQFF. The full variable domain, rest sourced from reference TRBV11-2 and TRBJ2-1, is EAGVAQSPRYKIIEKRQSVAFWCNPISGHATLYWYQQILGQGPKLLIQFQNNGVVDDSQLPKDRFSAERLKGVDSTLKIQPAKLEDSAVYLCASSPAGTRYNEQFFGPGTRLTVL.

Many counts were recorded for this clonotype. This chain links TRBV7-6 with TRBJ2-3; D ambiguous. The CDR3 consists of 14 residues. CDR1 is SGHVS and CDR2 is FNYEAQ in the germline V gene. Trimming shortened V by 1 base and J by 5 bases, and 10 bases separated the two germline ends. The CDR3 DNA sequence: TGTGCCAGCAGCTTAGAGTATCACGAAGATACGCAGTATTTT. It translates to CASSLEYHEDTQYF.

The chain couples TRBV2 to TRBJ1-6; no clear D. This CDR3 comprises 15 residues. Trimming cost V 8 bases and J 9 bases, with 20 bases left between them. Germline lookup yields CDR1 SNHLY and CDR2 FYNNEI. The CDR3: CASSSETPDGSPLHF. In DNA form, the CDR3 reads TGTGCCAGCTCCAGTGAGACCCCGGATGGTTCACCCCTCCACTTT.

In regard to this clonotype: One end of the junction is discordant with germline, which a read error may explain. The V gene is TRBV7-2, the J gene TRBJ2-2; possible D gene TRBD1, 5 bases. Per the germline V gene, CDR1 is SGHTA and CDR2 is FQGNSA. The CDR3 has 15 amino acids. CDR3 residues: CAISSNRRNTGELFF. As DNA, the CDR3 is TGTGCCATCAGCTCCAACAGGAGGAACACCGGGGAGCTGTTTTTT. The variable domain in full, completed from reference TRBV7-2 and TRBJ2-2, reads GAGVSQSPSNKVTEKGKDVELRCDPISGHTALYWYRQSLGQGLEFLIYFQGNSAPDKSGLPSDRFSAERTGGSVSTLTIQRTQQEDSAVYLCAISSNRRNTGELFFGEGSRLTVL.

This clonotype was observed many times. The V and J genes are TRBV4-2 and TRBJ2-3, with D perhaps matching TRBD1 or TRBD2 (5 bases each). The CDR3 extends over 16 amino acids. Germline CDR1 reads LGHNA; CDR2 reads YNFKEQ. Trimming took 0 bases from V and 2 from J, leaving 12 bases between them. This chain's CDR3 is CASSQDQVGTTDTQYF. In nucleotides, the CDR3 is TGTGCCAGCAGCCAAGATCAGGTGGGGACCACAGATACGCAGTATTTT.

The chain has TRBV3-1 and TRBJ1-1; D is uncertain. The V gene's germline CDR1 is LGHDT and CDR2 YNNKEL (reference sequence). CDR3 length: 13 amino acids. With 2 bases removed from V and 7 bases from J, the gap between germline ends came to 11 bases. The CDR3 reads CASSQPAGGEAFF. The DNA of the CDR3 is TGTGCCAGCAGCCAACCTGCGGGAGGTGAAGCTTTCTTT.

This clonotype came up a few times. The chain is built from TRBV6-5 and TRBJ1-6; 7 bases line up with TRBD1. This CDR3 is 16 amino acids long. The J segment lost 2 bases and the V segment lost 2 bases, leaving 3 bases of the junction unmatched. CDR1 and CDR2 (germline): MNHEY, SVGAGI. CDR3: CASSYGQDTYNSPLHF. CDR3 DNA: TGTGCCAGCAGTTACGGACAGGACACCTATAATTCACCCCTCCACTTT.

The V call is TRBV5-1, the J call TRBJ1-1, with 8 bases identical to TRBD1. Germline lookup yields CDR1 SGHRS and CDR2 YFSETQ. This CDR3 has 16 amino acids. The V gene end was trimmed by 4 bases and the J gene end by 0 bases; junction bases not matched to a gene: 8. The CDR3 region is CASSLGQGGMNTEAFF. The CDR3 bases are TGCGCCAGCAGCCTAGGACAGGGAGGCATGAACACTGAAGCTTTCTTT. The complete variable domain, with remaining parts taken from reference TRBV5-1 and TRBJ1-1, reads KAGVTQTPRYLIKTRGQQVTLSCSPISGHRSVSWYQQTPGQGLQFLFEYFSETQRNKGNFPGRFSGRQFSNSRSEMNVSTLELGDSALYLCASSLGQGGMNTEAFFGQGTRLTVV.

This clonotype was picked up a small number of times. The chain couples TRBV24-1 to TRBJ2-3, with 9 nucleotides matching TRBD2. The CDR3 runs to 15 residues. Losses at the gene ends were 1 base for V and 4 bases for J; bases not matched to a gene: 2. Germline V CDR1 and CDR2: KGHDR, SFDVKD. The CDR3 DNA sequence: TGTGCCACCAGTGATTTAGCGGGGGGACCAGATACGCAGTATTTT. Its protein is CATSDLAGGPDTQYF.

This rearrangement joins TRBV14 to TRBJ2-3; the match to TRBD2 covers 10 bases. Germline CDR1 SGHDN, CDR2 FVKESK. The CDR3 is 17 amino acids. Trimming took 2 bases from V and 0 from J; bases not matched to a gene: 5. CDR3 bases: TGTGCCAGCAGCCAACCCCGGACTAGCGGTAGCACAGATACGCAGTATTTT. Amino acid sequence: CASSQPRTSGSTDTQYF.

This chain links TRBV5-1 with TRBJ2-2, with 8 bases that match TRBD2. The CDR3 has 16 residues. Losses at the gene ends were 4 bases for V and 4 bases for J; bases not matched to a gene: 9. Looked up from germline, CDR1 is SGHRS and CDR2 is YFSETQ. CDR3 DNA: TGCGCCAGCAGCCCCGTCGGGAGGGTGGTCACCGGGGAGCTGTTTTTT. It translates to CASSPVGRVVTGELFF.

The V and J genes are TRBV5-1 and TRBJ2-5; the D gene could be TRBD1 or TRBD2 (6 bases each). The CDR3 has 14 amino acids. V dropped 0 bases and J dropped 6 bases, with 12 bases sitting between them. Germline CDR1 reads SGHRS; CDR2 reads YFSETQ. The CDR3 nucleotides are TGCGCCAGCAGCTTGGAGGGGGGTGGCAAGACCCAGTACTTC. Amino acids: CASSLEGGGKTQYF.

In this sample, this clonotype turned up many times. The chain uses TRBV12-3 or TRBV12-4 and TRBJ2-7; 8 bases fit TRBD1. CDR3 size: 14 residues. With 2 bases clipped from V and 3 bases from J, the junction kept 3 bases outside the gene matches. The CDR3 coding sequence is TGTGCCAGCAGTTTACCGACAGGGGACTACGAGCAGTACTTC. This codes for CASSLPTGDYEQYF.

The chain couples TRBV7-9 to TRBJ2-3; 8 bases fit TRBD1. Germline V gene lookup returns CDR1 SEHNR and CDR2 FQNEAQ (reference sequence). Losses at the gene ends were 5 bases for V and 2 bases for J; bases not matched to a gene: 6. The CDR3 has 15 amino acids. CDR3 in amino acids: CASSTRTGPTDTQYF. The CDR3, as DNA: TGTGCCAGCAGCACCCGGACAGGGCCCACAGATACGCAGTATTTT.

This clonotype was detected only a few times. The chain carries TRBV6-2 or TRBV6-3 and TRBJ1-5, with 7 bases matching TRBD1. Trimming took 6 bases from V and 0 from J; bases not matched to a gene: 2. The germline V gene encodes CDR1 MNHEY and CDR2 SVGEGT. There are 14 residues in the CDR3. CDR3 protein: CASRSGGSNQPQHF. The CDR3 DNA reads TGTGCCAGCAGGTCAGGGGGTAGCAATCAGCCCCAGCATTTT.

The V call is TRBV6-6, the J call TRBJ2-7, with D possibly called TRBD1 or TRBD2 (6 bases each). The CDR3 is 14 residues long. Trimming took 3 bases from V and 6 from J, leaving 15 bases between them. Germline assignment: CDR1 MNHNY and CDR2 SVGAGI (reference sequence). CDR3 in DNA: TGTGCCAGCAGTTATAGCCCGGGGGCAGGCGAGCAGTACGTC. This sequence encodes CASSYSPGAGEQYV.

A single count supports this clonotype. Being one base from a much bigger clone, this may be a read error. This sequence joins TRBV21-1 and TRBJ2-3; TRBD2 is the table's D call, not checked against the DNA. TRBV21-1 is a pseudogene. The CDR3 spans 21 residues. The CDR3 DNA is TGTGCCAGCAGCAAAGCGATAGGACTAGCGGGGGGCCGATCGAGCACAGATACGCAGTATTTT. It yields the protein CASSKAIGLAGGRSSTDTQYF.

The chain joins TRBV19 to TRBJ1-6, with 7 bases identical to TRBD1. The length of the CDR3 is 15 residues. The trim removed 6 bases at V and 6 bases at J, leaving 8 bases unmatched. Germline V gives CDR1 LNHDA, CDR2 SQIVND (reference sequence). For the CDR3, the DNA is TGTGCCAGTAGCCAAACGCGGGACAGTAATTCACCCCTCCACTTT. Protein sequence: CASSQTRDSNSPLHF. The full variable domain, rest sourced from reference TRBV19 and TRBJ1-6, is DGGITQSPKYLFRKEGQNVTLSCEQNLNHDAMYWYRQDPGQGLRLIYYSQIVNDFQKGDIAEGYSVSREKKESFPLTVTSAQKNPTAFYLCASSQTRDSNSPLHFGNGTRLTVT.

The chain links TRBV5-1 to TRBJ1-2; D is undetermined. Germline V lookup: CDR1 SGHRS, CDR2 YFSETQ. This CDR3 has 14 amino acids. The V and J ends lost 7 bases and 0 bases respectively, with 13 bases between them. In nucleotides, the CDR3 is TGCGCCAGCCGGTTGGGCCCTACTAACTATGGCTACACCTTC. Protein: CASRLGPTNYGYTF. The full variable domain, its missing parts supplied by reference TRBV5-1 and TRBJ1-2, is KAGVTQTPRYLIKTRGQQVTLSCSPISGHRSVSWYQQTPGQGLQFLFEYFSETQRNKGNFPGRFSGRQFSNSRSEMNVSTLELGDSALYLCASRLGPTNYGYTFGSGTRLTVV.

The genes are TRBV6-2 or TRBV6-3 and TRBJ2-1; 8 bases fit TRBD2. Germline V gene data show CDR1 as MNHEY and CDR2 as SVGEGT. V gave up 4 bases and J gave up 6 bases; unmatched junction bases: 8. CDR3 length: 15 amino acids. CDR3 residues: CASSSTAGGRNEQFF. The CDR3 DNA is TGTGCCAGCAGTTCTACGGCGGGGGGCCGCAATGAGCAGTTCTTC.

In its sample, this clonotype was seen many times. The chain recombines TRBV9 with TRBJ2-1; 12 nucleotides align to TRBD2. The CDR3 covers 16 residues. Losses at the gene ends were 4 bases for V and 2 bases for J; bases not matched to a gene: 4. The germline CDR1 and CDR2 sequences are SGDLS and YYNGEE. CDR3 DNA: TGTGCCAGCAGCTCGCGGACTAGCGGGGCCTACAATGAGCAGTTCTTC. This gives the protein CASSSRTSGAYNEQFF.

This clonotype was recorded at least ten times. This rearrangement joins TRBV20-1 to TRBJ1-6, with a weak D call TRBD1 (5 bases). Germline CDR1 reads DFQATT; CDR2 reads SNEGSKA (reference sequence). V lost 6 bases to trimming and J lost 6 bases, with 18 bases between them. This CDR3 comprises 15 residues. The CDR3 DNA follows: TGCAGTGCGCATACCGCAGGGTTCGGTAATTCACCCCTCCACTTT. It codes for CSAHTAGFGNSPLHF.

This rearrangement joins TRBV5-6 to TRBJ1-2; D not certain. V was trimmed by 1 base and J by 4 bases, leaving 11 bases between them. This CDR3 spans 14 amino acids. Germline V gives CDR1 SGHDT, CDR2 YYEEEE. CDR3 nucleotide sequence: TGTGCCAGCAGCTTGAGCGGGGAAGGCTATGGCTACACCTTC. Its translation: CASSLSGEGYGYTF.

This clonotype appeared a few times. The chain uses TRBV4-2 and TRBJ2-3; a weak D match, TRBD1 (6 bases). The CDR3 runs to 15 residues. The V gene lost 1 base and the J gene lost 2 bases, with 10 bases spanning the gap. Per germline, CDR1 LGHNA and CDR2 YNFKEQ. In DNA form, the CDR3 reads TGTGCCAGCAGCCAAGGGGACACCATCACAGATACGCAGTATTTT. Translation: CASSQGDTITDTQYF.

This clonotype was seen repeatedly, ten times or more. The gene calls are TRBV15 and TRBJ2-1; D tentatively fits TRBD1 or TRBD2 (5 bases each). V lost 0 bases and J lost 9, with 9 bases in between. The germline V gene has CDR1 LNHNV and CDR2 YYDKDF (reference sequence). This CDR3 is 13 amino acids long. This CDR3 is CATSREGDGEQFF. The CDR3 DNA sequence: TGTGCCACCAGCAGAGAGGGGGACGGTGAGCAGTTCTTC.

This clonotype turned up a few times. The chain recombines TRBV7-6 with TRBJ2-4, with 8 nucleotides matching TRBD2. V shed 4 bases, J shed 0 bases, and the junction held 5 bases outside the gene matches. The CDR3 sequence is 16 residues long. The germline CDR1 and CDR2 sequences are SGHVS and FNYEAQ. The CDR3 loop is CASSSGRARAKNIQYF. The CDR3 nucleotides are TGTGCCAGCAGCTCCGGGAGGGCCCGAGCCAAAAACATTCAGTACTTC.

The J gene is TRBJ2-5, the V gene TRBV6-6; TRBD1 matches 10 bases. The length of the CDR3 is 19 residues. The V gene end was trimmed by 0 bases and the J gene end by 2 bases; junction bases not matched to a gene: 12. Germline CDR1 and CDR2: MNHNY and SVGAGI (reference sequence). DNA of the CDR3: TGTGCCAGCAGTTACTCGAAGGGACAGGGGTCCTCTACGCAAGAGACCCAGTACTTC. This translates into CASSYSKGQGSSTQETQYF.